This TCR beta chain was documented in a study of blood T cells in healthy people across ages. Study findings and constraints: Donor CMV status, an unknown factor, possibly confounded changes in expanded clonotypes. Among T cells, TCR beta diversity per million cells dropped roughly linearly as age rose. Without sorted subsets, naive and antigen-experienced compartments could not be conclusively compared.

Sample-barcoded 5' priming and a J-beta primer mix drove a second PCR of about 6 to 11 cycles. Sequencing recovered at least 2.5 million CDR3-containing paired-end reads from each sample. TCRdb ran MiXCR on the 5' RACE reads and lists one entry per CDR3 protein. Altogether approximately 940,000 distinct CDR3 sequences are present, under 50% being singletons, with the ten largest covering 13%. V gave up 4 bases and J gave up 2 bases, with 7 bases separating them. The CDR3 is 13 residues long. Germline CDR1 KGHDR, CDR2 SFDVKD. Worth noting for this clonotype: Its antigen remains unknown.

The sequencing input was blood. The clonotype originates from a man aged 25-40 years in good health. The chain recombines TRBV24-1 with TRBJ1-2, with no clear D. For the CDR3, the DNA is TGTGCCACCAGTGAGGCAAAGAACTATGGCTACACCTTC. Protein: CATSEAKNYGYTF.